The 14 T cell receptor beta chains in this list originate from one sample, sequenced in a study of T-cell reconstitution after alpha-beta-depleted transplantation in children. This sample's TCRbeta library carried unique molecular identifier barcodes. One entry per CDR3 protein results from TCRdb running MiXCR on the PCR reads. The data show some 310,000 distinct CDR3 sequences, approximately 20% seen once. Sequencing was performed on PBMCs, mostly from graft donor cells, taken 180 days after TCRalphabeta/CD19-depleted stem cell transplant. These receptor sequences come from a male patient younger than 18 who had a stem cell transplant for acute lymphoblastic leukemia, so the T cells may come from the graft donor.

The sample holds a few counts of this clonotype. V and J are TRBV6-1 and TRBJ2-1; 12 bases line up with TRBD2. With V trimmed by 7 bases and J by 3 bases, 10 bases remained unmatched. The CDR3 has 17 residues. The germline gives CDR1 MNHNS, CDR2 SASEGT. The CDR3 nucleotides read TGTGCCAGCACTAGCCTTCGGACTAGCGGGAACTACAATGAGCAGTTCTTC. Residues: CASTSLRTSGNYNEQFF.

The V gene is TRBV3-1, the J gene TRBJ1-1; weak D call: TRBD1 (5 bases). Germline V gene sequence: CDR1 LGHDT, CDR2 YNNKEL (reference sequence). The CDR3 loop spans 14 amino acids. Deletions cut 1 base from V and 0 bases from J, with 6 bases between. The CDR3 coding sequence is TGTGCCAGCAGCCAAGGGGGCGTGAACACTGAAGCTTTCTTT. Protein sequence: CASSQGGVNTEAFF.

Concerning this clonotype itself: A read error may explain this, as a much larger clone is one base away. V gene TRBV27 combines with J gene TRBJ2-6, with a tentative D call TRBD1 (5 bases). This CDR3 has 15 amino acids. Germline CDR1 and CDR2: MNHEY and SMNVEV (reference sequence). In nucleotides, the CDR3 is TGTGCCAGCAGTTTACTCGGCTCTGGGGCCAACGTCCAGACTTTC. This encodes CASSLLGSGANVQTF.

This clonotype was recorded many times. V gene TRBV7-6 combines with J gene TRBJ2-1; 8 nucleotides align to TRBD2. From germline, CDR1 is SGHVS and CDR2 FNYEAQ. Trimming removed 2 bases from V and 4 bases from J; junction bases left unmatched: 7. This CDR3 spans 16 amino acids. In DNA form, the CDR3 reads TGTGCCAGCAGCTTATTGGGCGGGAGGCATTACAATGAGCAGTTCTTC. Encoded protein: CASSLLGGRHYNEQFF.

CDR3 sequence (DNA): TGCAGTGCTAGTGAGGGACGGGACTCCTACGAGCAGTACTTC. Amino acids: CSASEGRDSYEQYF. The J gene is TRBJ2-7, the V gene TRBV20-1; tentatively, D is TRBD1 or TRBD2 (5 bases each). The germline CDR1 and CDR2 sequences are DFQATT and SNEGSKA (reference sequence). V was cut by 3 bases and J by 0 bases, with 12 bases left in between. The CDR3 covers 14 residues.

This clonotype was observed a handful of times. J is TRBJ2-3 and V is TRBV11-2; maybe TRBD1 (7 bases). Germline CDR1 and CDR2: SGHAT and FQNNGV. V was pared by 4 bases and J by 2 bases, with 13 bases between. The CDR3 has 15 amino acids. The CDR3 here is CASSSAGGTTDTQYF. The CDR3 coding sequence is TGTGCCAGCAGCTCGGCAGGGGGGACCACAGATACGCAGTATTTT.

Only a few counts were recorded for this clonotype. The chain couples TRBV5-6 to TRBJ1-1; TRBD1 agrees at 7 bases. V dropped 5 bases and J dropped 8; count of bases not matched to a gene: 12. Looked up from germline, CDR1 is SGHDT and CDR2 is YYEEEE. The CDR3 consists of 14 residues. The CDR3 DNA follows: TGTGCCAGCAGACGAGGGGGCGCGGGTTTAGAAGCTTTCTTT. Protein product: CASRRGGAGLEAFF.

The V call is TRBV5-1, the J call TRBJ2-7, with 9 bases that match TRBD2. Per the germline V gene, CDR1 is SGHRS and CDR2 is YFSETQ. The ends lost 4 bases at V and 3 bases at J; junction bases unmatched: 11. The CDR3 runs 16 residues. As DNA, the CDR3 is TGCGCCAGCAGCCGAGGGCGGGAGGGCCTTCGCTACGAGCAGTACTTC. Protein: CASSRGREGLRYEQYF.

The CDR3 region has the DNA TGTGCCAGCAGCTTCAGGGGTGGAGCCGGGGAGCTGTTTTTT. Protein: CASSFRGGAGELFF. The rearrangement joins TRBV7-9 to TRBJ2-2, with a possible D match to TRBD1 (6 bases). With 3 bases removed from V and 6 bases from J, the gap between germline ends came to 11 bases. Germline assignment: CDR1 SEHNR and CDR2 FQNEAQ (reference sequence). The CDR3 covers 14 residues.

The CDR3 region is CASSLSRYEQYF. The DNA of the CDR3 is TGTGCCAGCAGCTTATCCCGCTACGAGCAGTACTTC. The V gene is TRBV13, the J gene TRBJ2-7; D is unresolved. The CDR3 runs to 12 residues. Germline CDR1 PRHDT, CDR2 FYEKMQ (reference sequence). Trimming cost V 2 bases and J 3 bases, with 5 bases left between them.

In its sample, this clonotype was seen a few times. A junction boundary mismatches the germline segment, possibly from a read error. The V call is TRBV3-1, the J call TRBJ2-4; 9 nucleotides agree with TRBD1. Germline V gene sequence: CDR1 LGHDT, CDR2 YNNKEL (reference sequence). This CDR3 comprises 13 residues. The CDR3 loop is CASSPKPRDRVHF. In nucleotides, the CDR3 is TGTGCCAGCAGCCCTAAACCACGGGACAGGGTACACTTC.

This clonotype was seen only once. The chain recombines TRBV11-2 with TRBJ1-5; D is undetermined. CDR1 is SGHAT, CDR2 FQNNGV, per germline. The CDR3 extends over 15 amino acids. Between the trimmed V and J ends, which lost 1 base and 7 bases, there was a span of 14 bases. CDR3 nucleotide sequence: TGTGCCAGCAGCTTAGGTCCAGGAGGGAGCCAGCCCCAGCATTTT. It encodes CASSLGPGGSQPQHF. The variable domain in full, with the rest retrieved from reference TRBV11-2 and TRBJ1-5, is EAGVAQSPRYKIIEKRQSVAFWCNPISGHATLYWYQQILGQGPKLLIQFQNNGVVDDSQLPKDRFSAERLKGVDSTLKIQPAKLEDSAVYLCASSLGPGGSQPQHFGDGTRLSIL.

The genes are TRBV18 and TRBJ1-4; tentatively, D is TRBD1 (6 bases). The CDR3 is 13 residues long. Germline V CDR1 and CDR2: KGHSH, LQKENI. Trimming took 3 bases from V and 6 from J, leaving 8 bases between them. The CDR3: CASSPQGYEKLFF. DNA of the CDR3: TGTGCCAGCTCACCCCAGGGGTATGAAAAACTGTTTTTT.

V is TRBV5-1 and J is TRBJ2-2; D is ambiguous. In germline, CDR1 is SGHRS, CDR2 YFSETQ. This CDR3 spans 13 amino acids. V lost 5 bases, J lost 0 bases, and 5 bases lay in between. CDR3 coding DNA: TGCGCCAGCAGGACTGCGAACACCGGGGAGCTGTTTTTT. It specifies CASRTANTGELFF.